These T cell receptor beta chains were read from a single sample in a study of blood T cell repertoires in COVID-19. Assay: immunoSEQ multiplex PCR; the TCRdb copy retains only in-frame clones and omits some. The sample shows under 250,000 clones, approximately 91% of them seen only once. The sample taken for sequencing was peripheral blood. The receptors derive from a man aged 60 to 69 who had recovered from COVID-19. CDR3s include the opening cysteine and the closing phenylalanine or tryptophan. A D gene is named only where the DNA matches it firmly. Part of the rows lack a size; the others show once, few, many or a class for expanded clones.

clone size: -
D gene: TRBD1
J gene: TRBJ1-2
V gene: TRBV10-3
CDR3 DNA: TGTGCCATCAGTGAAAACCCAGGGACAGGGGGCGGCTACACCTTC
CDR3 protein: CAISENPGTGGGYTF

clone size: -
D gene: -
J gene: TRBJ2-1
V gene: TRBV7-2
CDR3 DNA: TGTGCCAGCAGCTTAGCGGCCCTAGCGAAGGGTGACAATGAGCAGTTCTTC
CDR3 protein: CASSLAALAKGDNEQFF

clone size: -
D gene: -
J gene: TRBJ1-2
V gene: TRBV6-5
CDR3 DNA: TGTGCCAGCAGTTACTCAGGGGCCTATGGCTACACCTTC
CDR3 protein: CASSYSGAYGYTF

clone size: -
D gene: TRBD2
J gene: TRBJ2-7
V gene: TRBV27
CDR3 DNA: TGTGCCAGCACCCGGATAGGACTAGCGGGATACGAGCAGTACTTC
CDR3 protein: CASTRIGLAGYEQYF

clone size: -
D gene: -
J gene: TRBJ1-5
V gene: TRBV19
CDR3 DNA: TGTGCCAGTAGTGCGCTTACAGGGACGGTAAGCAATCAGCCCCAGCATTTT
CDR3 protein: CASSALTGTVSNQPQHF

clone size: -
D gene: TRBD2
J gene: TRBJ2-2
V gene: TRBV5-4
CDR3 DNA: TGTGCCAGCAGCTCCCCCTTGGGCGGGGGAATGGGAACCGGGGAGCTGTTTTTT
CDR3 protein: CASSSPLGGGMGTGELFF

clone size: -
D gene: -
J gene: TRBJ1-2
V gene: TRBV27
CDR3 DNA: TGTGCCAGCAGTTCATCGGGACACGCCTCGGCCCTTTATGGCTACACCTTC
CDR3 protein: CASSSSGHASALYGYTF

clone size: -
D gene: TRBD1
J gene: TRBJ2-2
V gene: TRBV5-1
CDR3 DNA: TGCGCCAGCAGCTTGAGGACAGGGGCAAACACCGGGGAGCTGTTTTTT
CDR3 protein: CASSLRTGANTGELFF

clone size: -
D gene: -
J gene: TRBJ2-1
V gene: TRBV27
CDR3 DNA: TGTGCCAGCAGTAAGCCTACGAGCTCCTACAATGAGCAGTTCTTC
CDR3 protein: CASSKPTSSYNEQFF

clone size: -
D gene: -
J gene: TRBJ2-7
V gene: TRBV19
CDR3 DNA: TGTGCCAGTAGTATGAGCGGCGGGGCGGGCCAGCAGTACTTC
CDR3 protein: CASSMSGGAGQQYF

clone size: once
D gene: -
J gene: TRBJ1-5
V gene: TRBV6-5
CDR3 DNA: TGTGCCAGCGCCCAAGGAGGGAAAAGTCAGCCCCAGCATTTT
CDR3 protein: CASAQGGKSQPQHF

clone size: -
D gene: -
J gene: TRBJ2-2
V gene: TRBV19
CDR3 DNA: TGTGCCAGTAGTATAAACCGGGGCGGGGAGCTGTTTTTT
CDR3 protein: CASSINRGGELFF

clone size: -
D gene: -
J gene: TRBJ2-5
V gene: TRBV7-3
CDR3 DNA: TGTGCCAGCAGCAAAGGTGGAGGATCACAAGAGACCCAGTACTTC
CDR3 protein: CASSKGGGSQETQYF

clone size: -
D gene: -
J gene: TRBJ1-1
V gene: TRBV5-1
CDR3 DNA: TGCGCCAGCAGCTTGGATGGGGCCGTGAACACTGAAGCTTTCTTT
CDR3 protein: CASSLDGAVNTEAFF

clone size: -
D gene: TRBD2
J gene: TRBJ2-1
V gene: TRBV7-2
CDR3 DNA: TGTGCCAGCAGCTCGTCTAGCGGGGTGGGCAATGAGCAGTTCTTC
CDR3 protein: CASSSSSGVGNEQFF

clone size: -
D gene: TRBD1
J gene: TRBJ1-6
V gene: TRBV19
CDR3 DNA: TGTGCCAGTAGCAATACACCCACAGGGGGCCAAGCCTTT
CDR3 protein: CASSNTPTGGQAF

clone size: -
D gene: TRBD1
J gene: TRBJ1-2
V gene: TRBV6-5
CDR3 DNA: TGTGCCAGCAGGGGGACAGGGATCAACTATGGCTACACCTTC
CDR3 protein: CASRGTGINYGYTF

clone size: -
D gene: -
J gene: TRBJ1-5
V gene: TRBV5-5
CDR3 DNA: TGTGCCAGCAGCTTATCTTCGCAGGGGCATACGGAAAATAGCAATCAGCCCCAGCATTTT
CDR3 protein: CASSLSSQGHTENSNQPQHF

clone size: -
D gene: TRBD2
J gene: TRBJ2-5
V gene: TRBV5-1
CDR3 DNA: TGCGCCAGCAGTTCGACTAGCGGCCAAGAGACCCAGTACTTC
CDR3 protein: CASSSTSGQETQYF

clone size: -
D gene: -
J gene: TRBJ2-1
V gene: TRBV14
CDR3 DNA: TGTGCCAGCAGCTGGAGGGCCGGTGAGCAGTTCTTC
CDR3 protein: CASSWRAGEQFF

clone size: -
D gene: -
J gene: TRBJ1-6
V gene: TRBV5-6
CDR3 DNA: TGTGCCAGCAGCCATGATACAGGTGGGGGAGGATCACCCCTCCACTTT
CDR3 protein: CASSHDTGGGGSPLHF

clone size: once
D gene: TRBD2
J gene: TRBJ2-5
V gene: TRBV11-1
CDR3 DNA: TGTGCCAGCAGCTTAAGACTAGCGGGAGGTCAGGGGACCCAGTACTTC
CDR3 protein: CASSLRLAGGQGTQYF

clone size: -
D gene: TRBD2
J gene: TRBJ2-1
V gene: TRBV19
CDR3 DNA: TGTGCCAGTAGTAGGGGGCGGGAGGGCCACAATGAGCAGTTCTTC
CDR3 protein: CASSRGREGHNEQFF

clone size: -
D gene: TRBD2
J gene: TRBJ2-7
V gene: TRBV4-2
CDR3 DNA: TGTGCCAGCAGCCAAGAGGGGACTAGCGGGTTCTCCTACGAGCAGTACTTC
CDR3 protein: CASSQEGTSGFSYEQYF

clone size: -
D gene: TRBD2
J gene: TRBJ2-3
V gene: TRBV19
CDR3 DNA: TGTGCCAGTAGAACCGCCGGGACTAGCGGGGGGAAGGATACGCAGTATTTT
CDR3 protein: CASRTAGTSGGKDTQYF

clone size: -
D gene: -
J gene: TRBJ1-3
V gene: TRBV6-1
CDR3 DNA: TGTGCCAGCAGTGAAGTCGTTATTGGAAACACCATATATTTT
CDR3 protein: CASSEVVIGNTIYF

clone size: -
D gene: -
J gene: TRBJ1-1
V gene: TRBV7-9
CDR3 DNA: TGTGCCAGCAGCTTACAAAGGACAGAGACTGAAGCTTTCTTT
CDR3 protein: CASSLQRTETEAFF

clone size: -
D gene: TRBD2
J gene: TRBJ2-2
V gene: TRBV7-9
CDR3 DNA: TGTGCCAGCAGCCGCCGGGGACTAGCGGGAGTGGACACCGGGGAGCTGTTTTTT
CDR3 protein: CASSRRGLAGVDTGELFF

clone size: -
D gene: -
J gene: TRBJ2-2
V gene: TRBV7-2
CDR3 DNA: TGTGCCAGCAGCTTAGGTTATCTCACCGGGGAGCTGTTTTTT
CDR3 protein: CASSLGYLTGELFF

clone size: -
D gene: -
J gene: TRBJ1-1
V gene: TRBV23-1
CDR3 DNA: TGCGCCAGCAGTCAACCCGAACAAAAGGGGAACAACACTGAAGCTTTCTTT
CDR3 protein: CASSQPEQKGNNTEAFF

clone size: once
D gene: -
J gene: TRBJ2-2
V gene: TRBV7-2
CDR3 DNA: TGTGCCAGCAGCCGTGCGGCTCCTTTTGACCCCGGGGAGCTGTTTTTT
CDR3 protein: CASSRAAPFDPGELFF

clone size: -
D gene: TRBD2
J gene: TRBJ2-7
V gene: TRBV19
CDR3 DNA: TGTGCCAGTAGCGTACTAGCGGGAGGAACGGGGGAGCAGTACTTC
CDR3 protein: CASSVLAGGTGEQYF

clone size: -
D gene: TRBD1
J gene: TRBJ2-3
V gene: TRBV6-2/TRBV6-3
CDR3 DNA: TGTGCCAGCAGTCCCCCCCGACAGGGAACAGATACGCAGTATTTT
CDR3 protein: CASSPPRQGTDTQYF

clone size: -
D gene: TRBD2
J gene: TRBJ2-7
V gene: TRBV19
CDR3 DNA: TGTGCCAGTAGTCAGCGGCGGGGGGGCTCCTACGAGCAGTACTTC
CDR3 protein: CASSQRRGGSYEQYF

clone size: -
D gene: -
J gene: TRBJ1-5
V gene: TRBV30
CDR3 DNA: TGTGCCTGGAGTGAGGCGGTCGCGGGGAATCAGCCCCAGCATTTT
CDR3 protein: CAWSEAVAGNQPQHF